This T cell receptor (beta chain) emerged from a study of blood T cell repertoires in COVID-19. About the research overall: The United States, Italy and Spain were the sources of the acute and convalescent COVID-19 samples. The cDNA or gDNA used as material had been derived from T cells, B-cell-depleted T cells, or PBMCs.

Clones were read by immunoSEQ multiplex PCR, and TCRdb kept only the in-frame ones, dropping some. The sample has around 87,000 clones, around 79% seen once; the top ten hold about 10%. Trimming took off 4 bases at V and 5 bases at J, with 21 bases between the two ends. The CDR3 runs 17 residues. Per germline, CDR1 SGHRS and CDR2 YFSETQ. The sequenced material came from peripheral blood. The V call is TRBV5-1, the J call TRBJ2-2, with a tentative D call TRBD1 (7 bases). The sequence derives from a woman older than 75 with acute or convalescent COVID-19. In DNA, the CDR3 is TGCGCCAGCAGCCCACTTGGTATACAGGGGAGGACCGGGGAGCTGTTTTTT. Translation gives CASSPLGIQGRTGELFF.